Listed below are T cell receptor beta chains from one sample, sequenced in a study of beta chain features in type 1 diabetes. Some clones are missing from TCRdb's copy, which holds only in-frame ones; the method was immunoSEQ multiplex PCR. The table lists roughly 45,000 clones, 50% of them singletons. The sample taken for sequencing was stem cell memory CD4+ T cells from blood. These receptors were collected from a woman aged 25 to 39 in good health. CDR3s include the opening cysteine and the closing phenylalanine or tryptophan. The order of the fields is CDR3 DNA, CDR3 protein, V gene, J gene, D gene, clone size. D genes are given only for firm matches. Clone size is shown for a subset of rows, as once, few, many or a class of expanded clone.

TGCGCCAGCAGCCTGGGGAGGGACAGCGGACAAGAGACCCAGTACTTC	CASSLGRDSGQETQYF	TRBV5-1	TRBJ2-5	-	-
TGTGCCAGCAGGTCGAAGCGGGAGCTATTGGGTAATGAGCAGTTCTTC	CASRSKRELLGNEQFF	TRBV28	TRBJ2-1	TRBD2	-
TGTGCCAGCATGCGGGACAGGGGTCTCTCCTACGAGCAGTACTTC	CASMRDRGLSYEQYF	TRBV6-1	TRBJ2-7	TRBD1	-
TGTGCCAGCAGCTTGGGGGCGGGCGGGAGGGCCTACAATGAGCAGTTCTTC	CASSLGAGGRAYNEQFF	TRBV5-4	TRBJ2-1	TRBD2	-
TGTGCCAGCAGTCCTATTAAGGGACTAGCGGGATACACCGGGGAGCTGTTTTTT	CASSPIKGLAGYTGELFF	TRBV27	TRBJ2-2	TRBD2	-
TGCAGCGTTAACACGCTAGCGGCGGGTGAAGAGCAGTACTTC	CSVNTLAAGEEQYF	TRBV29-1	TRBJ2-7	TRBD2	-
TGTGCCAGCAGCTTAGTTGGAGCGTCTACTCTCACAGATACGCAGTATTTT	CASSLVGASTLTDTQYF	TRBV7-2	TRBJ2-3	-	-
TGTGCCAGCAGGGGCACCGGTACAGATACGCAGTATTTT	CASRGTGTDTQYF	TRBV4-2	TRBJ2-3	-	-
TGTGCCAGCAGCTCATGGCGGCGGGACTACACTGAAGCTTTCTTT	CASSSWRRDYTEAFF	TRBV7-2	TRBJ1-1	-	-
TGTGCCAGCAGCGGTAGCGGAGGGGGCAACAATGAGCAGTTCTTC	CASSGSGGGNNEQFF	TRBV7-2	TRBJ2-1	-	-
TGTGCCAGCAGCTTACTAGCGGGAAGCTCCTACAATGAGCAGTTCTTC	CASSLLAGSSYNEQFF	TRBV7-3	TRBJ2-1	TRBD2	-
TGTGCCAGCAGTGATCAGCGGGGGAGCACAGATACGCAGTATTTT	CASSDQRGSTDTQYF	TRBV2	TRBJ2-3	TRBD2	-
TGTGCCAGCAGCTTACTAGGGCGGGAAGGGGAGCAGTACTTC	CASSLLGREGEQYF	TRBV7-2	TRBJ2-7	-	-
TGTGCCAGCAGCTTAAGGACAGGGGGGACCCTATCCTACGAGCAGTACTTC	CASSLRTGGTLSYEQYF	TRBV27	TRBJ2-7	TRBD1	-
TGTGCCAGCTCACCACCGGGTGGGTGGGCCGGGACTAGCGGGAGCTACGAGCAGTACTTC	CASSPPGGWAGTSGSYEQYF	TRBV18	TRBJ2-7	TRBD2	-
TGTGCCAGCTCACCACCCTATGACTTTAACAATGAGCAGTTCTTC	CASSPPYDFNNEQFF	TRBV18	TRBJ2-1	-	few
TGTGCCAGCTCGCGGGAGGGTGGCACAGATACGCAGTATTTT	CASSREGGTDTQYF	TRBV6-5	TRBJ2-3	TRBD2	-
TGTGCCAGCAGTTTGGGAGGCCATCGCAATCAGCCCCAGCATTTT	CASSLGGHRNQPQHF	TRBV28	TRBJ1-5	-	-
TGTGCCAGCAGCTTGCCCAGCGGGGCGGCCTACGAGCAGTACTTC	CASSLPSGAAYEQYF	TRBV5-4	TRBJ2-7	TRBD2	-
TGTGCCTGGGACAGGTCCAATTCACCCCTCCACTTT	CAWDRSNSPLHF	TRBV30	TRBJ1-6	-	-
TGTGCCAGCAGTGAAAACACCGGGACAGGGGGCTTCAATGAGCAGTTCTTC	CASSENTGTGGFNEQFF	TRBV25-1	TRBJ2-1	TRBD1	-
TGTGCCAGCAGCTTATTGACTAGCGGGAGTCCTGAGCAGTTCTTC	CASSLLTSGSPEQFF	TRBV5-4	TRBJ2-1	TRBD2	-
TGTGCCAGCACTACGCTACTAGCGATGAATGAGCAGTTCTTC	CASTTLLAMNEQFF	TRBV2	TRBJ2-1	TRBD2	-
TGTGCCAGCAGCAATTCCGACAGGGGCTACACCTTC	CASSNSDRGYTF	TRBV28	TRBJ1-2	-	-
TGTGCCAGCAGCTCCGGGAATAACAATGAGCAGTTCTTC	CASSSGNNNEQFF	TRBV11-3	TRBJ2-1	-	once
TGTGCCAGCCGGACAGGGCCTGAAGTTTTCTTT	CASRTGPEVFF	TRBV21-1	TRBJ1-1	-	once
TGTGCCAGCAGCCGTACCCCTGGCAACCGCTATGGCTACACCTTC	CASSRTPGNRYGYTF	TRBV7-6	TRBJ1-2	-	-
TGTGCCAGCAGCTTTGGACTAGCGGAGGTATCAATCTTC	CASSFGLAEVSIF	TRBV7-9	TRBJ2-1	TRBD2	few